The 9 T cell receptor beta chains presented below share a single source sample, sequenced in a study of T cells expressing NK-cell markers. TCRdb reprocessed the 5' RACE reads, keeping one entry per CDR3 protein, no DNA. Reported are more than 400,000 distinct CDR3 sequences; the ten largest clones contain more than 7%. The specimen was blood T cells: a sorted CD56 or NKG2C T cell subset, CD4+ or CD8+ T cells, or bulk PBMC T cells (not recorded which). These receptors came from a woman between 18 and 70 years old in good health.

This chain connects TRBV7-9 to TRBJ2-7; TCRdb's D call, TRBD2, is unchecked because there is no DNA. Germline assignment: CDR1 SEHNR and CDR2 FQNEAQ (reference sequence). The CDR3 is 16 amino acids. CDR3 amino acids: CASSARMREGHYEQYF.

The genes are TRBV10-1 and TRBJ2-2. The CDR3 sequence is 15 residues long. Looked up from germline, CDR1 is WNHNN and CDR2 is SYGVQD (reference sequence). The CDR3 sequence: CASSEGSLEAGELFF.

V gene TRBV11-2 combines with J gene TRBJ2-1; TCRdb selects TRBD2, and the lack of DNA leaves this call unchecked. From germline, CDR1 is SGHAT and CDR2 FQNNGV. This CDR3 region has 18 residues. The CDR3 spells CASSLRGTGTRQYNEQFF. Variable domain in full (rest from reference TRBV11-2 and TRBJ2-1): EAGVAQSPRYKIIEKRQSVAFWCNPISGHATLYWYQQILGQGPKLLIQFQNNGVVDDSQLPKDRFSAERLKGVDSTLKIQPAKLEDSAVYLCASSLRGTGTRQYNEQFFGPGTRLTVL.

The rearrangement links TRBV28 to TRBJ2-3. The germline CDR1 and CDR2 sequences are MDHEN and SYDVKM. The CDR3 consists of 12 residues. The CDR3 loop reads CASSSVQDTQYF.

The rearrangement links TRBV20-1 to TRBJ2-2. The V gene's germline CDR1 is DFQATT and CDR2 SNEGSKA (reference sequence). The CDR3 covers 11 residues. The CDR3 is CSARGSVNLFF.

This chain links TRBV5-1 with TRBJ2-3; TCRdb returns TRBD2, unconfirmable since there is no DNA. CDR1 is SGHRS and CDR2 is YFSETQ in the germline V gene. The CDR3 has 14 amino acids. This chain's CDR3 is CASQSGGDTDTQYF.

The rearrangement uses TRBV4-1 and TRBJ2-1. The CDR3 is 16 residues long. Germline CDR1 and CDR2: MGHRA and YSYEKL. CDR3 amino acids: CASSQAPLFGVDEQFF.

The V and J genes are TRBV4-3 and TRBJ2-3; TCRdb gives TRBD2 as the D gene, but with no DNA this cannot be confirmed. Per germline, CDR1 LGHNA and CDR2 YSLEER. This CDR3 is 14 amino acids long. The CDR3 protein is CASSPTSVTDTQYF.

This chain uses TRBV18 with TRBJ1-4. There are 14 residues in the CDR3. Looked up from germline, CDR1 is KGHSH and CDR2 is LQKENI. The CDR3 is CASSPEWGNEKLFF.